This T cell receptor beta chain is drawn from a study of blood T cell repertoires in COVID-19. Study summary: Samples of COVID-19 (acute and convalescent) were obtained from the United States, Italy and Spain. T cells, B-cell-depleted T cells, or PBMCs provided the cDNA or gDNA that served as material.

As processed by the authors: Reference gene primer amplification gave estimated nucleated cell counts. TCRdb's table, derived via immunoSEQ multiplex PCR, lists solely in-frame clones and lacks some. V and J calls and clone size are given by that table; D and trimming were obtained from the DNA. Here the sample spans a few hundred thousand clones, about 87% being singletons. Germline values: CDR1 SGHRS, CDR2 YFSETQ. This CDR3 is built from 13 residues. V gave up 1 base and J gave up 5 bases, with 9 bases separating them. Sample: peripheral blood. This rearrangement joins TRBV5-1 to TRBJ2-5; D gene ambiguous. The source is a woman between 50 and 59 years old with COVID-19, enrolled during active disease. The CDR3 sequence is CASSLSEYETQYF. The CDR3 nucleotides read TGCGCCAGCAGCTTGTCTGAGTACGAGACCCAGTACTTC.